This TCR beta chain was sequenced for a study of spatial heterogeneity in lung cancer. Study information: The count of detected beta-chain sequences consistently exceeded that of alpha-chain sequences. Study results and caveats: Blood contained ubiquitous expanded tumor TCRs more at resection than at follow-up.

The CDR3 sequence is 16 residues long. V was clipped by 1 base and J by 4 bases, with 14 bases between them. The germline gives CDR1 MNHNS, CDR2 SASEGT. Regarding time point: sample taken at primary tumor resection. No cells were sorted before sequencing. The whole RNA sequenced was extracted from tumor, nontumor lung or frozen PBMC. This clonotype has at least ten counts. Its antigen is unknown. A unique molecular identifier was attached to every TCR cDNA molecule. TCRdb re-derived calls from the 5' RACE reads in MiXCR, one entry per CDR3 protein. This table holds some 38,000 distinct CDR3 sequences, 7.5% found once.

This TCR derives from a male donor with early-stage non-small cell lung cancer. This chain uses TRBV6-1 with TRBJ1-5, with D perhaps matching TRBD1 (5 bases). Sequencing used PBMCs, obtained at surgery. The DNA for the CDR3 is TGTGCCAGCAGTGAAGGGGGCCCGACCCTAAATCAGCCCCAGCATTTT. This codes for CASSEGGPTLNQPQHF.